A selection of T cell receptor beta chains follows, all from one sample in a study of siplizumab effects on memory and regulatory T cells. Data came from immunoSEQ multiplex PCR; TCRdb stores just in-frame clones and leaves some out. This table has approximately 100,000 clones, about 92% appearing once. The sequencing sample was made of Tregs sorted from blood. The receptors stem from a human donor in good health. The CDR3 runs from the conserved cysteine through the conserved F or W. D genes are given only for firm matches. Expanded clones get a size class; other rows say once, few or many, or leave the size out.

size | J | D | V | CDR3 | DNA
- | TRBJ1-5 | - | TRBV6-1 | CASSERRLNQPQHF | TGTGCCAGCAGTGAACGAAGGCTCAATCAGCCCCAGCATTTT
- | TRBJ1-5 | TRBD1 | TRBV7-9 | CASSRQGTGQPQHF | TGTGCCAGCAGCCGACAGGGGACGGGTCAGCCCCAGCATTTT
- | TRBJ1-3 | - | TRBV6-1 | CASSWTEHSGNTIYF | TGTGCCAGCAGCTGGACCGAACACTCTGGAAACACCATATATTTT
- | TRBJ1-1 | - | TRBV29-1 | CSVVKAGNTEAFF | TGCAGCGTTGTAAAGGCAGGTAACACTGAAGCTTTCTTT
- | TRBJ2-7 | - | TRBV6-5 | CASRLSRLGTYEQYF | TGTGCCAGCAGACTTTCACGGCTGGGAACCTACGAGCAGTACTTC
- | TRBJ2-1 | TRBD2 | TRBV6-5 | CATASRRGGLNEQFF | TGTGCCACCGCCTCACGGCGGGGGGGTTTGAATGAGCAGTTCTTC
- | TRBJ2-1 | TRBD1 | TRBV19 | CASARQGSRDEQFF | TGTGCCAGTGCCCGACAGGGGAGTAGAGATGAGCAGTTCTTC
- | TRBJ2-7 | - | TRBV30 | CAWSVPQGRGYEQYF | TGTGCCTGGAGTGTACCCCAGGGACGGGGCTACGAGCAGTACTTC
- | TRBJ1-1 | TRBD1 | TRBV7-9 | CASSLGGRGLRTEAFF | TGTGCCAGCAGCTTAGGGGGCAGGGGGCTGAGGACTGAAGCTTTCTTT
- | TRBJ2-1 | TRBD1 | TRBV27 | CASSLRDSLQGNEQFF | TGTGCCAGCAGTCTCCGGGACAGCCTACAAGGGAATGAGCAGTTCTTC
- | TRBJ1-2 | - | TRBV19 | CASSIFLVSYGYTF | TGTGCCAGTAGTATATTTCTCGTCTCCTATGGCTACACCTTC
- | TRBJ2-5 | - | TRBV7-9 | CASSLGGIVETQYF | TGTGCCAGCAGCTTAGGAGGGATTGTAGAGACCCAGTACTTC
- | TRBJ2-1 | TRBD2 | TRBV10-3 | CAISDRREEFF | TGTGCCATCAGTGACAGGCGGGAGGAGTTCTTC
- | TRBJ2-2 | - | TRBV7-9 | CASSLDLFTGELFF | TGTGCCAGCAGCTTAGACCTATTCACCGGGGAGCTGTTTTTT
- | TRBJ2-3 | - | TRBV20-1 | CSARFGDTQYF | TGCAGTGCTAGATTTGGAGATACGCAGTATTTT
once | TRBJ2-5 | TRBD2 | TRBV7-2 | CASSSGLAGGAQYF | TGTGCCAGCAGCTCCGGACTAGCGGGGGGTGCGCAGTACTTC
- | TRBJ1-1 | TRBD1 | TRBV6-5 | CASSSPLTGGPLEAFF | TGTGCCAGCAGTTCCCCCTTAACAGGGGGCCCACTTGAAGCTTTCTTT
- | TRBJ2-5 | TRBD2 | TRBV9 | CASSVDPSGTQYF | TGTGCCAGCAGCGTAGATCCTAGCGGGACCCAGTACTTC
- | TRBJ1-5 | - | TRBV7-8 | CASSPRTDFNQPQHF | TGTGCCAGCAGCCCCAGAACAGACTTCAATCAGCCCCAGCATTTT
- | TRBJ1-1 | - | TRBV7-2 | CASSLLVWAFF | TGTGCCAGCAGCCTTTTGGTGTGGGCTTTCTTT
- | TRBJ2-5 | - | TRBV27 | CASSFRNRETQYF | TGTGCCAGCAGTTTCCGGAATCGCGAGACCCAGTACTTC
- | TRBJ1-6 | TRBD1 | TRBV19 | CASRRQGLSPLHF | TGTGCCAGTAGAAGACAGGGGTTGTCACCCCTCCACTTT
- | TRBJ2-4 | TRBD1 | TRBV27 | CASSPDRVYKNIQYF | TGTGCCAGCAGTCCGGACAGGGTTTACAAAAACATTCAGTACTTC
- | TRBJ2-1 | - | TRBV7-8 | CASSLVASYNEQFF | TGTGCCAGCAGCTTAGTTGCTAGCTACAATGAGCAGTTCTTC
- | TRBJ1-2 | - | TRBV7-2 | CASSLAPGVGYTF | TGTGCCAGCAGCTTAGCCCCAGGGGTCGGCTACACCTTC
- | TRBJ2-7 | - | TRBV9 | CASSVRVGGGGEQYF | TGTGCCAGCAGCGTCCGCGTAGGGGGAGGGGGAGAGCAGTACTTC
- | TRBJ1-2 | - | TRBV5-4 | CASSLGRDGYTF | TGTGCCAGCAGCTTGGGCAGGGATGGCTACACCTTC
- | TRBJ2-3 | - | TRBV20-1 | CSAKIDTQYF | TGCAGTGCAAAGATAGATACGCAGTATTTT
- | TRBJ1-2 | TRBD1 | TRBV28 | CASSLTDGRGLFGYTF | TGTGCCAGCAGTTTAACAGATGGTAGGGGGCTCTTTGGCTACACCTTC
- | TRBJ2-3 | - | TRBV9 | CASSVGATDTQYF | TGTGCCAGCAGCGTAGGCGCTACAGATACGCAGTATTTT
- | TRBJ1-1 | - | TRBV11-2 | CASSPLIIENTEAFF | TGTGCCAGCAGTCCGCTTATCATAGAGAACACTGAAGCTTTCTTT
- | TRBJ2-7 | - | TRBV7-9 | CASSESTGTYEQYF | TGTGCCAGCAGCGAATCCACCGGGACCTACGAGCAGTACTTC
- | TRBJ2-7 | TRBD1 | TRBV18 | CASSTGQGALYEQYF | TGTGCCAGCTCAACGGGACAGGGGGCGCTTTACGAGCAGTACTTC
- | TRBJ2-7 | - | TRBV10-3 | CAISGRWTGTGIGEQYF | TGTGCCATCAGTGGTCGATGGACGGGGACGGGAATCGGCGAGCAGTACTTC
- | TRBJ2-2 | - | TRBV5-1 | CASSLGGVGSTGELFF | TGCGCCAGCAGCTTGGGGGGCGTCGGTTCGACCGGGGAGCTGTTTTTT
- | TRBJ2-7 | - | TRBV25-1 | CASSELAFTYEQYF | TGTGCCAGCAGTGAACTAGCTTTTACCTACGAGCAGTACTTC
- | TRBJ1-2 | - | TRBV7-2 | CASSLGISPMRGYTF | TGTGCCAGCAGCTTAGGAATAAGCCCGATGCGTGGCTACACCTTC
- | TRBJ1-2 | TRBD1 | TRBV10-3 | CAISDPGTGVNYGYTF | TGTGCCATCAGTGACCCCGGGACAGGAGTTAACTATGGCTACACCTTC
- | TRBJ2-7 | TRBD1 | TRBV19 | CASSMTGTYEQYF | TGTGCCAGTAGTATGACAGGGACCTACGAGCAGTACTTC
- | TRBJ1-5 | - | TRBV5-5 | CASNLLGNQPQHF | TGTGCCAGCAACCTTCTCGGCAATCAGCCCCAGCATTTT